This is a list of T cell receptor beta chains from one sample in a study of cytomegalovirus exposure and HLA in healthy donors. Using immunoSEQ multiplex PCR, the repertoire was profiled, and TCRdb retains in-frame clones only, with some absent. The sample consists of about 100,000 clones, 81% of them appearing once. Specimen: PBMCs. All receptors derive from a man between 35 and 55 years old in good health and CMV-seropositive. Both conserved end residues are part of each CDR3. Each record gives: D gene, clone size, V gene, J gene, CDR3 protein, CDR3 DNA. D genes are given only for firm matches. Rows give clone size only sometimes, using once, few, many, or a class for an expanded clone.

>TRBD1|NA|TRBV7-8|TRBJ1-5
CASSQLGGDRARQPQHF
TGTGCCAGCAGCCAACTAGGGGGGGACAGGGCTAGGCAGCCCCAGCATTTT
>TRBD1|NA|TRBV28|TRBJ1-2
CASSPPTGWNYEGDYGYTF
TGTGCCAGCAGTCCTCCGACAGGGTGGAACTATGAAGGCGACTATGGCTACACCTTC
>NA|NA|TRBV19|TRBJ2-2
CASSPEGRSTYTGELFF
TGTGCCAGTAGTCCCGAGGGCCGGTCTACGTACACCGGGGAGCTGTTTTTT
>NA|NA|TRBV29-1|TRBJ1-1
CSVIRGYGTEAFF
TGCAGCGTTATTCGGGGTTATGGCACTGAAGCTTTCTTT
>NA|NA|TRBV6-6|TRBJ2-1
CASSLDKYNEQFF
TGTGCCAGCAGTTTGGACAAGTACAATGAGCAGTTCTTC
>TRBD1|NA|TRBV27|TRBJ2-3
CATSQGLRIDTQYF
TGTGCAACTTCACAGGGGCTTAGGATAGATACGCAGTATTTT
>NA|NA|TRBV7-9|TRBJ1-3
CASSFRGGNTIYF
TGTGCCAGCAGCTTCAGGGGTGGAAACACCATATATTTT
>NA|NA|TRBV5-1|TRBJ2-3
CASSSTDTQYF
TGCGCCAGCAGCTCGACAGATACGCAGTATTTT
>TRBD2|NA|TRBV10-1|TRBJ2-1
CASSGGLAESYNEQFF
TGCGCCAGCAGTGGGGGACTAGCAGAATCCTACAATGAGCAGTTCTTC
>NA|NA|TRBV2|TRBJ2-2
CASSDRGAGELFF
TGTGCCAGCAGTGACAGGGGGGCCGGGGAGCTGTTTTTT
>NA|NA|TRBV2|TRBJ2-7
CASSESSSQGEQYF
TGTGCCAGCAGTGAGTCATCTTCGCAGGGCGAGCAGTACTTC
>NA|NA|TRBV18|TRBJ1-5
CASSEVPGSQPQHF
TGTGCCAGCTCGGAAGTTCCGGGGAGTCAGCCCCAGCATTTT
>NA|NA|TRBV7-8|TRBJ2-1
CASSLILQGFYNEQFF
TGTGCCAGCAGCTTAATCCTTCAGGGGTTTTACAATGAGCAGTTCTTC
>NA|NA|TRBV11-2|TRBJ2-7
CASSFLTPEQYF
TGTGCCAGCAGCTTCCTGACACCCGAGCAGTACTTC
>TRBD1|few|TRBV18|TRBJ1-3
CASSPGTGSGNTIYF
TGTGCCAGCTCACCCGGGACAGGGTCTGGAAACACCATATATTTT
>NA|NA|TRBV19|TRBJ2-3
CASSIGRKGGTDTQYF
TGTGCCAGTAGTATAGGTCGGAAGGGAGGCACAGATACGCAGTATTTT
>TRBD1|NA|TRBV7-8|TRBJ2-5
CASSLGTGLYQETQYF
TGTGCCAGCAGCTTAGGGACAGGATTGTACCAAGAGACCCAGTACTTC
>TRBD2|NA|TRBV28|TRBJ2-7
CASSSGGYEQYF
TGTGCCAGCAGTTCGGGGGGATACGAGCAGTACTTC
>NA|NA|TRBV11-3|TRBJ2-2
CASGLAGNRDEAGELFF
TGTGCCAGCGGCTTAGCCGGGAATAGGGATGAGGCCGGGGAGCTGTTTTTT
>NA|NA|TRBV28|TRBJ2-6
CASSTQSLSSGANVLTF
TGTGCCAGCAGCACTCAAAGTCTGAGCTCTGGGGCCAACGTCCTGACTTTC
>TRBD1|NA|TRBV7-8|TRBJ2-7
CASSLTWDRAYEQYF
TGTGCCAGCAGCTTAACCTGGGACAGGGCCTACGAGCAGTACTTC
>NA|NA|TRBV7-8|TRBJ1-5
CASGPSNQPQHF
TGTGCCAGCGGCCCAAGCAATCAGCCCCAGCATTTT
>NA|NA|TRBV7-2|TRBJ2-2
CASSLAGPGTGELFF
TGTGCCAGCAGCTTAGCGGGGCCTGGGACCGGGGAGCTGTTTTTT
>TRBD2|NA|TRBV6-6|TRBJ2-5
CASSQGSGREETQYF
TGTGCCAGCAGCCAGGGGAGCGGGAGAGAAGAGACCCAGTACTTC
>NA|NA|TRBV18|TRBJ2-5
CASSPPSELTQYF
TGTGCCAGCTCACCCCCCTCTGAGTTAACCCAGTACTTC
>NA|NA|TRBV11-3|TRBJ2-1
CASSLELYNEQFF
TGTGCCAGCAGCTTAGAACTCTACAATGAGCAGTTCTTC
>NA|NA|TRBV5-5|TRBJ2-7
CASSRGRGGLGEQYF
TGTGCCAGCAGCCGGGGCAGGGGCGGTCTAGGCGAGCAGTACTTC
>TRBD1|NA|TRBV2|TRBJ2-7
CATVQGAVSYEQYF
TGTGCCACCGTACAGGGGGCGGTTTCCTACGAGCAGTACTTC
>NA|NA|TRBV18|TRBJ1-1
CASSPLGRNTEAFF
TGTGCCAGCTCACCCCTAGGGAGGAACACTGAAGCTTTCTTT
>TRBD1|NA|TRBV11-1|TRBJ1-4
CASSAMGQGGKLFF
TGTGCCAGCAGCGCAATGGGACAGGGAGGAAAACTGTTTTTT
>NA|NA|TRBV2|TRBJ2-1
CASSRAAQRSSYNEQFF
TGTGCCAGCAGCAGGGCGGCTCAACGAAGCTCCTACAATGAGCAGTTCTTC
>NA|few|TRBV19|TRBJ2-7
CASSIGSGYEQYF
TGTGCCAGTAGTATTGGCAGCGGTTACGAGCAGTACTTC
>NA|few|TRBV28|TRBJ2-2
CASSFRLSGELFF
TGTGCCAGCAGTTTTAGACTTTCCGGGGAGCTGTTTTTT
>TRBD1|NA|TRBV5-1|TRBJ2-1
CASSLVQGTDEQFF
TGCGCCAGCAGCCTTGTACAGGGGACCGATGAGCAGTTCTTC
>TRBD1|NA|TRBV2|TRBJ2-7
CASMREQGGKSLF
TGTGCCAGCATGAGGGAACAGGGGGGAAAATCACTCTTC
>TRBD2|NA|TRBV7-7|TRBJ2-5
CASSLTTSHEEYF
TGTGCTAGCAGCTTAACGACTAGCCACGAGGAGTACTTC
>TRBD2|few|TRBV5-6|TRBJ2-3
CASSFAGGITDTQYF
TGTGCCAGCAGCTTTGCGGGGGGCATCACAGATACGCAGTATTTT
>TRBD1|NA|TRBV5-1|TRBJ2-1
CASSLAGQLSYNEQFF
TGCGCCAGCAGCTTGGCGGGACAGTTATCCTACAATGAGCAGTTCTTC
>TRBD1|NA|TRBV14|TRBJ1-1
CASSQVPGGGTEAFF
TGTGCCAGCAGCCAAGTACCAGGGGGTGGCACTGAAGCTTTCTTT
>NA|NA|TRBV7-8|TRBJ1-5
CASSFLTGNQPQHF
TGTGCCAGCAGCTTTTTAACAGGCAATCAGCCCCAGCATTTT
>TRBD2|NA|TRBV2|TRBJ2-1
CASSELGTSPYNEQFF
TGTGCCAGCAGTGAACTCGGGACTAGCCCTTACAATGAGCAGTTCTTC
>NA|NA|TRBV7-2|TRBJ2-7
CASSPMEGSSYEQYF
TGTGCCAGCAGCCCCATGGAGGGGTCCTCCTACGAGCAGTACTTC
>TRBD1|NA|TRBV7-9|TRBJ1-1
CASSSNAGQDSESFF
TGTGCCAGCAGCTCAAATGCGGGACAGGACTCCGAGAGTTTCTTT
>NA|NA|TRBV6-1|TRBJ1-6
CASSLGSSYNSPLHF
TGTGCCAGCAGTTTGGGCAGCTCCTATAATTCACCCCTCCACTTT